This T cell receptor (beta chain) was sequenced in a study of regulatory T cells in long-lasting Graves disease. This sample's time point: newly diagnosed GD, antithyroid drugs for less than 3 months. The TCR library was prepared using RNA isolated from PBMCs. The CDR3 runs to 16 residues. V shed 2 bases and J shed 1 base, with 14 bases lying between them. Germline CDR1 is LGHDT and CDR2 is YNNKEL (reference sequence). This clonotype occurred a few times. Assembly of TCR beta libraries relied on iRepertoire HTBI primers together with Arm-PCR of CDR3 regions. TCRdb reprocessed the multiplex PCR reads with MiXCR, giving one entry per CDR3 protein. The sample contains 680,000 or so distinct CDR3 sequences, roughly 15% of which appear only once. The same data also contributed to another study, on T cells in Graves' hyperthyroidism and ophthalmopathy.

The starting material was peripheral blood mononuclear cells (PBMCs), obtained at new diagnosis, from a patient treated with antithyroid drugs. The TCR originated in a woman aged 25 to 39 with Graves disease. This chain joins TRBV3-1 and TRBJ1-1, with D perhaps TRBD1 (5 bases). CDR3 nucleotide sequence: TGTGCCAGCAGCCAACCGGGACGGCGGGCGAACACTGAAGCTTTCTTT. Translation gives CASSQPGRRANTEAFF. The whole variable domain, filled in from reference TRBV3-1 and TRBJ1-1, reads DTAVSQTPKYLVTQMGNDKSIKCEQNLGHDTMYWYKQDSKKFLKIMFSYNNKELIINETVPNRFSPKSPDKAHLNLHINSLELGDSAVYFCASSQPGRRANTEAFFGQGTRLTVV.